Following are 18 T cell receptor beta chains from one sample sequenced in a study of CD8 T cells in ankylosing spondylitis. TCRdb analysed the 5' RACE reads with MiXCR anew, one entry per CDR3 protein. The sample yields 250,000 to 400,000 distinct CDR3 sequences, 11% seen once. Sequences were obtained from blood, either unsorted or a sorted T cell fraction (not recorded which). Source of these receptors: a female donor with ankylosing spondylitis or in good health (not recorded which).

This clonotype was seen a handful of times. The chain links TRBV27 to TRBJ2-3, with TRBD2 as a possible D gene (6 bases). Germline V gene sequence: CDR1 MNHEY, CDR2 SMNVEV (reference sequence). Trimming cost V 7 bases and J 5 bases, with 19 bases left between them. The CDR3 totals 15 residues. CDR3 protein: CASIFKVAVRDTQYF. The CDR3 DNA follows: TGTGCCAGCATTTTTAAAGTAGCGGTCCGAGATACGCAGTATTTT.

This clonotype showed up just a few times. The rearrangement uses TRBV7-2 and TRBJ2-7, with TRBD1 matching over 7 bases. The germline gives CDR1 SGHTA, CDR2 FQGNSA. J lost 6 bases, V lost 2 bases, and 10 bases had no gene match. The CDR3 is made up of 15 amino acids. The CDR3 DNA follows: TGTGCCAGCAGCTTATTGAGAGACAGGGCGGGCGAGCAGTACTTC. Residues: CASSLLRDRAGEQYF.

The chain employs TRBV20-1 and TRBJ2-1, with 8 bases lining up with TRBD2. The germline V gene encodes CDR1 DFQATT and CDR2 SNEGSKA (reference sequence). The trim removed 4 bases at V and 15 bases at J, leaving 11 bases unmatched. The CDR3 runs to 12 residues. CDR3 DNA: TGCAGTGCTAAAGGACTAGCACCACGGCGGTTCTTC. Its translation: CSAKGLAPRRFF.

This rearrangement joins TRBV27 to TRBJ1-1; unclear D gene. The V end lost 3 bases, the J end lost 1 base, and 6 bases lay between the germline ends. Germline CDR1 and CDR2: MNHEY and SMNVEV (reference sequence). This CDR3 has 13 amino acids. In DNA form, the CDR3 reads TGTGCCAGCAGTTTTATTGGGAACACTGAAGCTTTCTTT. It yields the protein CASSFIGNTEAFF.

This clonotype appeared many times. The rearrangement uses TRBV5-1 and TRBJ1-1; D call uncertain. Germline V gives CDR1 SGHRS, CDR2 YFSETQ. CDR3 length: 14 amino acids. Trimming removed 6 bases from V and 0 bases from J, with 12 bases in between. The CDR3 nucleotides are TGCGCCAGCAAGGGTAACGGAGTGAACACTGAAGCTTTCTTT. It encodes CASKGNGVNTEAFF.

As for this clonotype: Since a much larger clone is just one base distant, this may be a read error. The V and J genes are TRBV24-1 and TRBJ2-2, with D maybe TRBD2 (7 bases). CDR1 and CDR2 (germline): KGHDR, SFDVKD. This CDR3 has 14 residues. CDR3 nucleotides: TGTGCCTCGGGGGGCAGGGAGAACACCTGGGAGCTGTTTTTT. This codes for CASGGRENTWELFF.

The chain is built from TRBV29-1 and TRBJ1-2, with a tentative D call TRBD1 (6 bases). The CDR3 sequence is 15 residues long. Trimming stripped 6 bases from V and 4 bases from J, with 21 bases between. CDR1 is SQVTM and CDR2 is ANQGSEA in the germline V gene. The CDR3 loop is CSVPRGGLTTYGYTF. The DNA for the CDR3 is TGCAGCGTCCCCAGAGGGGGGCTTACCACCTATGGCTACACCTTC.

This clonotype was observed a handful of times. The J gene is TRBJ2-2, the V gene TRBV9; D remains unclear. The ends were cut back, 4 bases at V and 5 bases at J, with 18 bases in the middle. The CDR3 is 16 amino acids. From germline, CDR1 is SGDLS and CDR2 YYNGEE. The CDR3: CASSPAGWTGTGELFF. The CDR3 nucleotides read TGTGCCAGCAGCCCAGCCGGTTGGACCGGGACCGGGGAGCTGTTTTTT.

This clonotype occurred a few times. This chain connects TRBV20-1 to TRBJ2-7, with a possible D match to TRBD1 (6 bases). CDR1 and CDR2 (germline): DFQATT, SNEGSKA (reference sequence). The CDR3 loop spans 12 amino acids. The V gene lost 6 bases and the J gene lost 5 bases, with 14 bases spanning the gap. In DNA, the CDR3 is TGCAGTGCCCGGTTGACAGGCGACGAGCAGTACTTC. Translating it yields CSARLTGDEQYF.

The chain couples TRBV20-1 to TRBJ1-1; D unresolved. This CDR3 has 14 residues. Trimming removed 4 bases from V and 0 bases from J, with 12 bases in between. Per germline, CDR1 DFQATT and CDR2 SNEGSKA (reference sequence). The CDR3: CSATEHSMNTEAFF. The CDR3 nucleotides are TGCAGTGCTACTGAACATAGCATGAACACTGAAGCTTTCTTT.

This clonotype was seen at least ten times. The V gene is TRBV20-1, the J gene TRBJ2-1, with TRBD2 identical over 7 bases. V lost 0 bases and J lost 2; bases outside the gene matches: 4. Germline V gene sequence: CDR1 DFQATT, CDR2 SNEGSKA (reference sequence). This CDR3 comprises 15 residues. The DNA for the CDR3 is TGCAGTGCTAGAGATGACGGGAGGACCTACAATGAGCAGTTCTTC. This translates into CSARDDGRTYNEQFF.

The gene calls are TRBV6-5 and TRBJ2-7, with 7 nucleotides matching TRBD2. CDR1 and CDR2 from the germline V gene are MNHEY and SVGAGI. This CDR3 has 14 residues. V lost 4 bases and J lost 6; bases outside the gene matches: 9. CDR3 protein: CASSWGREGGEQYF. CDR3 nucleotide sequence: TGTGCCAGCAGTTGGGGCAGGGAGGGAGGCGAGCAGTACTTC.

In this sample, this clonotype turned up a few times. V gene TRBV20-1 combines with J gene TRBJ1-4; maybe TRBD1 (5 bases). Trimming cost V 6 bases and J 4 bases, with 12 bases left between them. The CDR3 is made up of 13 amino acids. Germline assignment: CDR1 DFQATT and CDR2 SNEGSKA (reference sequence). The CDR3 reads CSARDLNNEKLFF. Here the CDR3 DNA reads TGCAGTGCCCGGGACCTGAATAATGAAAAACTGTTTTTT.

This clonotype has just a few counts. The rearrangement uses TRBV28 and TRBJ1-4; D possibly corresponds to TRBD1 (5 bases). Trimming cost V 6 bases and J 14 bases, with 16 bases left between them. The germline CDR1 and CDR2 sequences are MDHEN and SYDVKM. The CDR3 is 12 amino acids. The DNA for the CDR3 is TGTGCCAGCAGCGGACCGGGACGACTGCTGTTTTTT. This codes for CASSGPGRLLFF.

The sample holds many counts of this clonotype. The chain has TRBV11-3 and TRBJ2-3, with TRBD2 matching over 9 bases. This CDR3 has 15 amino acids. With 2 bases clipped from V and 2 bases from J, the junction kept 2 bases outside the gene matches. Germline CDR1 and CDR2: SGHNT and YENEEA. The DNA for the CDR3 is TGTGCCAGCAGCTTACGCGGGGGGGCCACAGATACGCAGTATTTT. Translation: CASSLRGGATDTQYF. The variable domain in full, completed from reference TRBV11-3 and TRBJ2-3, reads EAGVVQSPRYKIIEKKQPVAFWCNPISGHNTLYWYLQNLGQGPELLIRYENEEAVDDSQLPKDRFSAERLKGVDSTLKIQPAELGDSAVYLCASSLRGGATDTQYFGPGTRLTVL.

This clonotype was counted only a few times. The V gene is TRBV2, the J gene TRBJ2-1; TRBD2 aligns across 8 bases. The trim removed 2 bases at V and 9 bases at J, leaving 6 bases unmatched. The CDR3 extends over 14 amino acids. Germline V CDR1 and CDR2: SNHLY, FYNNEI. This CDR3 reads CASSERTSRAEQFF. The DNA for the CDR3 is TGTGCCAGCAGTGAAAGGACTAGCAGGGCTGAGCAGTTCTTC.

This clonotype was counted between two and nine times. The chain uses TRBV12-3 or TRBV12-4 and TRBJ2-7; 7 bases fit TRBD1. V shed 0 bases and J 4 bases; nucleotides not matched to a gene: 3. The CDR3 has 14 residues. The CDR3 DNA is TGTGCCAGCAGTTTAGCTGCAGGGGGATACGAGCAGTACTTC. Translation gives CASSLAAGGYEQYF.

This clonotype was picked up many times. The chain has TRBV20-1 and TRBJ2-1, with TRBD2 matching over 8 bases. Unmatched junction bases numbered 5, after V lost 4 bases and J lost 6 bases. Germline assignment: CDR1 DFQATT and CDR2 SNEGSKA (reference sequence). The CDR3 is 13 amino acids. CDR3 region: CSAKSGGINEQFF. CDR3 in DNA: TGCAGTGCTAAAAGCGGGGGTATCAATGAGCAGTTCTTC.